The entry that follows covers one T cell receptor (beta chain) sequence. Its antigen is as yet unknown. Measured with immunoSEQ multiplex PCR; TCRdb has only the in-frame clones, and not every one. The data contain 85,000 to 100,000 clones, more than 70% of them singletons. The data were taken from a study of fetal regulatory T cell absence and autoimmunity. Germline CDR1 and CDR2: MGHDK and SYGVNS. V dropped 1 base and J dropped 8 bases, with 11 bases sitting between them. CDR3 size: 13 residues. Study results and caveats: Compared with cord blood, pancreas showed oligoclonal TCR enrichment, some clones over 80-fold.

The sequence derives from a male donor with IPEX syndrome. Material: pancreas tissue. The chain carries TRBV25-1 and TRBJ1-2; D unresolved. CDR3 DNA: TGTGCCAGCAGTGAATTCGGTTTAGGAGGCTACACCTTC. Translated: CASSEFGLGGYTF.